This passage covers 13 T cell receptor beta chains from one sample sequenced in a study of blood T cell repertoires in COVID-19. Sequenced by immunoSEQ multiplex PCR; TCRdb stores in-frame clones only, minus some. The data contain roughly 74,000 clones, approximately 84% of them singletons. Input material: peripheral blood. All receptors derive from a man in his 70s with acute or convalescent COVID-19.

The CDR3 loop is CASSSRAYRASTDTQYF. The CDR3, as DNA: TGTGCCAGCAGCTCCAGGGCCTACCGTGCTAGCACAGATACGCAGTATTTT. The chain employs TRBV7-2 and TRBJ2-3; a possible D gene is TRBD1 (5 bases). The length of the CDR3 is 17 residues. The V gene lost 4 bases and the J gene lost 0 bases, with 17 bases spanning the gap. Germline assignment: CDR1 SGHTA and CDR2 FQGNSA.

This clone appeared a single time. The genes are TRBV19 and TRBJ2-7; TRBD2 agrees at 15 bases. The J segment lost 6 bases and the V segment lost 4 bases, leaving 7 bases of the junction unmatched. The germline V gene encodes CDR1 LNHDA and CDR2 SQIVND (reference sequence). This CDR3 is built from 16 residues. Here the CDR3 DNA reads TGTGCCAGTAGTAGGGGACTAGCGGGAGGATCGCCCGAGCAGTACTTC. It encodes CASSRGLAGGSPEQYF.

The chain joins TRBV6-2 or TRBV6-3 to TRBJ2-1, with 8 positions matching TRBD2. Trimming removed 4 bases from V and 4 bases from J; junction bases left unmatched: 6. The V gene's germline CDR1 is MNHEY and CDR2 SVGEGT. CDR3 length: 15 amino acids. The CDR3 sequence: CASSSPGGGYNEQFF. In DNA, the CDR3 is TGTGCCAGCAGTTCGCCCGGGGGGGGGTACAATGAGCAGTTCTTC.

The rearrangement links TRBV6-5 to TRBJ2-7, with 9 bases identical to TRBD1. The J segment lost 2 bases and the V segment lost 7 bases, leaving 6 bases of the junction unmatched. CDR3 size: 14 residues. The V gene's germline CDR1 is MNHEY and CDR2 SVGAGI. The CDR3 DNA is TGTGCCAGCAAGCTGACAGGGGGTACCTACGAGCAGTACTTC. It is translated as CASKLTGGTYEQYF.

This chain uses TRBV3-1 (or the pseudogene TRBV3-2) with TRBJ2-2, with no clear D. Trimming removed 0 bases from V and 6 bases from J, with 5 bases in between. The CDR3 spans 13 residues. Germline V gene lookup returns CDR1 LGHDT and CDR2 YNNKEL (reference sequence). CDR3 bases: TGTGCCAGCAGCCAAGATGGCCCCGGGGAGCTGTTTTTT. Its protein is CASSQDGPGELFF.

The chain recombines TRBV9 with TRBJ2-2; the D gene is possibly TRBD2 (6 bases). This CDR3 has 14 amino acids. From germline, CDR1 is SGDLS and CDR2 YYNGEE. V lost 4 bases and J lost 1, with 8 bases in between. CDR3 DNA sequence: TGTGCCAGCAGCCTGGGGGGGAACACCGGGGAGCTGTTTTTT. Translated: CASSLGGNTGELFF.

V is TRBV5-1 and J is TRBJ2-1; 7 nucleotides align to TRBD2. The CDR3 runs 13 residues. The V gene end was trimmed by 4 bases and the J gene end by 6 bases; junction bases not matched to a gene: 4. Germline V gene data show CDR1 as SGHRS and CDR2 as YFSETQ. CDR3 residues: CASSPTSVNEQFF. The DNA for the CDR3 is TGCGCCAGCAGCCCAACTAGCGTCAATGAGCAGTTCTTC.

The chain carries TRBV2 and TRBJ1-2; 9 positions agree with TRBD1. This CDR3 contains 12 residues. Trimming took 10 bases from V and 4 from J; bases not matched to a gene: 4. Per germline, CDR1 SNHLY and CDR2 FYNNEI. DNA for the CDR3: TGTGCCACCATGACAGGGGGCTATGGCTACACCTTC. This codes for CATMTGGYGYTF.

CDR3 sequence reads: CATSDRQGAYNEQFF. CDR3 DNA: TGTGCCACCAGTGATCGACAGGGGGCCTACAATGAGCAGTTCTTC. The chain joins TRBV24-1 to TRBJ2-1, with 9 bases fitting TRBD1. Germline trimming cut 3 bases from V and 2 bases from J; bases unmatched to any gene: 1. Germline V gene sequence: CDR1 KGHDR, CDR2 SFDVKD. The length of the CDR3 is 15 residues.

The rearrangement uses TRBV20-1 and TRBJ2-1; 8 nucleotides agree with TRBD1. CDR3 length: 11 residues. Germline CDR1 is DFQATT and CDR2 is SNEGSKA (reference sequence). V was clipped by 5 bases and J by 13 bases; unmatched bases: 7. The DNA of the CDR3 is TGCAGTGCTGGTATGACAGGGGACCAGTTCTTC. Encoded protein: CSAGMTGDQFF.

The chain links TRBV29-1 to TRBJ2-7; 10 bases are a match to TRBD1. Unmatched junction bases numbered 5, after V lost 4 bases and J lost 2 bases. This CDR3 region has 14 residues. The V gene's germline CDR1 is SQVTM and CDR2 ANQGSEA. This CDR3 is CSVAGGQGTYEQYF. CDR3 bases: TGCAGCGTTGCGGGGGGACAGGGGACCTACGAGCAGTACTTC.

This chain links TRBV7-2 with TRBJ1-2, with unresolved D. Looked up from germline, CDR1 is SGHTA and CDR2 is FQGNSA. CDR3 length equals 16 residues. The V end was cut by 3 bases, the J end by 7 bases, with 21 bases between. DNA of the CDR3: TGTGCCAGCAGCTTCTCAGGAGGCCCAGGTTCGTCTGGCTACACCTTC. Protein product: CASSFSGGPGSSGYTF. The variable domain in full, completed from reference TRBV7-2 and TRBJ1-2, reads GAGVSQSPSNKVTEKGKDVELRCDPISGHTALYWYRQSLGQGLEFLIYFQGNSAPDKSGLPSDRFSAERTGGSVSTLTIQRTQQEDSAVYLCASSFSGGPGSSGYTFGSGTRLTVV.

The J gene is TRBJ2-5, the V gene TRBV27, with TRBD2 matching 11 bases. Trimming removed 9 bases from V and 0 bases from J; junction bases left unmatched: 6. The CDR3 loop spans 15 amino acids. CDR1 and CDR2 from the germline V gene are MNHEY and SMNVEV (reference sequence). Here the CDR3 reads CASRLAGGNQETQYF. CDR3 nucleotides: TGTGCCAGTCGCCTAGCGGGGGGAAACCAAGAGACCCAGTACTTC.